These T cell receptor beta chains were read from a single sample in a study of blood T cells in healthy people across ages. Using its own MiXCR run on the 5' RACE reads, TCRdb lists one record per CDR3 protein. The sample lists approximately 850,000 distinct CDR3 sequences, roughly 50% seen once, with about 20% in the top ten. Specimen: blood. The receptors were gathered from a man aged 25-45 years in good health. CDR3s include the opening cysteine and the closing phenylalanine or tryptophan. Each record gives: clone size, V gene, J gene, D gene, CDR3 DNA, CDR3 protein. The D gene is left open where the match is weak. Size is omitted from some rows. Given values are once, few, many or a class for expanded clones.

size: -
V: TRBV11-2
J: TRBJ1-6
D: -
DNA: TGTGCCAGCAGCTTTGGTATTTCACCCCTCCACTTT
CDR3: CASSFGISPLHF

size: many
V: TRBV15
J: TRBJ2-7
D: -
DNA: TGTGCCACCAGCCGTAAAGCCAGGGAGTCCGACGAGCAGTACTTC
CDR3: CATSRKARESDEQYF

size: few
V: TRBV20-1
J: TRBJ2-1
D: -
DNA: TGCAGTGCTAGAGATACTTTTTTTAGTAATGAGCAGTTCTTC
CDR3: CSARDTFFSNEQFF

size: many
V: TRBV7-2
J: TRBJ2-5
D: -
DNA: TGTGCCAGCAGCTTAGAGAACAGTAGGGGGAGGACCCAGTACTTC
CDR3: CASSLENSRGRTQYF

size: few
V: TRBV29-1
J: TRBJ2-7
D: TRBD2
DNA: TGCAGCGTTGAAGGTAGCGGGGGGGCCTACGAGCAGTACTTC
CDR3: CSVEGSGGAYEQYF

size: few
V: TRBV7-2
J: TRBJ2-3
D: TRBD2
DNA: TGTGCCAGCAGCTGGGGACTAGCGGGGACTCGGGATACGCAGTATTTT
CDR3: CASSWGLAGTRDTQYF

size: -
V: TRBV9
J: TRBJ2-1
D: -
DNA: TGTGCCAGCAGCGGAGGTGGGGGGCACAATGAGCAGTTCTTC
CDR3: CASSGGGGHNEQFF

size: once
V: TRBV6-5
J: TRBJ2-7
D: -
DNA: TGTGCCAGCAGTTCAACAGTCCCCCCAACTCCCTACGAGCAGTACTTC
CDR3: CASSSTVPPTPYEQYF

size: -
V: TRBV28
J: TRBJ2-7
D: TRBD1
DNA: TGTGCCAGCAGTTGGGGGACAGGAACCTACGAGCAGTACTTC
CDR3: CASSWGTGTYEQYF

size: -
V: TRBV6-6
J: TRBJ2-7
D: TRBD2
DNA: TGTGCCAGCAGTAGGCCTCGAGCTAGCGGGGACTCCTACGAGCAGTACTTC
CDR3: CASSRPRASGDSYEQYF

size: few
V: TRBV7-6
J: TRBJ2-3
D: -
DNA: TGTGCCAGCAGCTTAGCTGCGGGGGATACGCAGTATTTT
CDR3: CASSLAAGDTQYF

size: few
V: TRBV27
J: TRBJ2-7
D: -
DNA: TGTGCCAGCAGTCCGACTTATCAATATGGGCAGTACTTC
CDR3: CASSPTYQYGQYF

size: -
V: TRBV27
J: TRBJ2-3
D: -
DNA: TGTGCCAGCAGTTCTACCCGTACGCAGTATTTT
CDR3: CASSSTRTQYF

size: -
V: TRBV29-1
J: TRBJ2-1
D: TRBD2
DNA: TGCAGCGCCGAATCTAGCGGGAGCAATGAGCAGTTCTTC
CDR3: CSAESSGSNEQFF

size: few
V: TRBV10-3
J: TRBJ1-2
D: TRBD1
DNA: TGTGCCATCCGCCTCGGACAGGGAACCTATGGCTACACCTTC
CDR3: CAIRLGQGTYGYTF

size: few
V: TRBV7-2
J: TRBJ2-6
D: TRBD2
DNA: TGTGCCAGCAGCTTCCTTAGCGGGAGGGCGACTATCTCTGGGGCCAACGTCCTGACTTTC
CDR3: CASSFLSGRATISGANVLTF

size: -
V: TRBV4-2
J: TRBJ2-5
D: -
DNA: TGTGCCGGCAGCCAAGAAGGAGGGGTGCCGGAGACCCAGTACTTC
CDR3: CAGSQEGGVPETQYF

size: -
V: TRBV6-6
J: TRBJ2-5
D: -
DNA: TGTGCCAGCAGTGGAGAAACCGTGGGGGAGACCCAGTACTTC
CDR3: CASSGETVGETQYF

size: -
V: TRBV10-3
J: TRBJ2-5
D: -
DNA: TGTGCCATCAGTGAGCCCGACATAACTGAAGAGACCCAGTACTTC
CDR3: CAISEPDITEETQYF

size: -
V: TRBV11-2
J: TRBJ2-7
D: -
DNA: TGTGCCAGCACCCACGGGGCCTACGAGCAGTACTTC
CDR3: CASTHGAYEQYF

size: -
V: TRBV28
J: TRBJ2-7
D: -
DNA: TGTGCCAGCAGAGACAGCTCGATCAACGAGCAGTACTTC
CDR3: CASRDSSINEQYF

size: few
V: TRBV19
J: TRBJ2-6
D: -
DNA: TGTGCCAGTAGTACGTCCGTTGCCAACGTCCTGACTTTC
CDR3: CASSTSVANVLTF

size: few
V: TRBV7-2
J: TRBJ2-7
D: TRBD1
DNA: TGTGCCAGCAGTCCGGACAGGATATACGAGCAGTACTTC
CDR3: CASSPDRIYEQYF

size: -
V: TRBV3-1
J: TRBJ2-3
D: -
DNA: TGTGCCAGCAGCCAAGATCAAGGGGCCTTAGTCACAGATACGCAGTATTTT
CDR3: CASSQDQGALVTDTQYF

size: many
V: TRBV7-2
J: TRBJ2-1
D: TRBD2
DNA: TGTGCCAGCAGCACTCGAAGCGGGGGGGCCAATGAGCAGTTCTTC
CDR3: CASSTRSGGANEQFF

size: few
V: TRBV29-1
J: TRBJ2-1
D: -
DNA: TGCAGCATTACCCCTAGCCATGAGCAGTTCTTC
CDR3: CSITPSHEQFF

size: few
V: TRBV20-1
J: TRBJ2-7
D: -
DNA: TGCAGTGCTAGAGCCCCTACAAACCAGTACGAGCAGTACTTC
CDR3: CSARAPTNQYEQYF